This T cell receptor beta chain was recovered during a study of monozygotic twins with inflammatory bowel disease. Study outcomes and limitations: For IBD, no single strong associated signal or clonotype was supported. With inverse Simpson as the measure, TCRbeta diversity was lower in IBD patients than in healthy co-twins.

A word on this clonotype: Its antigen is currently unknown.

Template switching introduced UMIs that contain a 6-nucleotide sample barcode. TCRdb reprocessed the 5' RACE reads; each CDR3 protein has one entry and no DNA is given. Its clone listing holds around 380,000 distinct CDR3 sequences. Per the germline V gene, CDR1 is LGHNA and CDR2 is YNFKEQ. This CDR3 is 16 amino acids long. The chain carries TRBV4-2 and TRBJ2-6. The sequenced material came from blood. This TCR came from a human donor with ulcerative colitis or Crohn's disease, or a healthy co-twin of an affected twin (not recorded which). The CDR3 is CASSQNSFSGANVLTF.